What follows describes a single TCR beta chain. No antigen is known for it. These data originate in a study of beta chain features in type 1 diabetes. Broader study findings: Cells with high TCR expression could be over-represented when cDNA is sequenced. Moderate yet significant TCRB CDR3 shortening was seen in Type 1 diabetes patients in all four CD4+ subsets.

The sequenced template was cDNA made from the entire isolated RNA. The data were produced by immunoSEQ multiplex PCR, yet TCRdb's version contains in-frame clones alone and is incomplete. The table has under 50,000 clones, 51% seen once. This CDR3 region has 17 residues. V was clipped by 6 bases and J by 0 bases; unmatched bases: 14. The germline gives CDR1 SNHLY, CDR2 FYNNEI. Source material: Tregs from blood. The sequence derives from a woman between 18 and 29 years old in good health. V usage is TRBV2 and J usage is TRBJ2-7; 7 bases are a match to TRBD1. The CDR3 spells CASRNIPGTASSYEQYF. For the CDR3, the DNA is TGTGCCAGCAGAAACATTCCCGGGACAGCCAGCTCCTACGAGCAGTACTTC. Together with reference TRBV2 and TRBJ2-7, the CDR3 gives the full variable domain: EPEVTQTPSHQVTQMGQEVILRCVPISNHLYFYWYRQILGQKVEFLVSFYNNEISEKSEIFDDQFSVERPDGSNFTLKIRSTKLEDSAMYFCASRNIPGTASSYEQYFGPGTRLTVT.